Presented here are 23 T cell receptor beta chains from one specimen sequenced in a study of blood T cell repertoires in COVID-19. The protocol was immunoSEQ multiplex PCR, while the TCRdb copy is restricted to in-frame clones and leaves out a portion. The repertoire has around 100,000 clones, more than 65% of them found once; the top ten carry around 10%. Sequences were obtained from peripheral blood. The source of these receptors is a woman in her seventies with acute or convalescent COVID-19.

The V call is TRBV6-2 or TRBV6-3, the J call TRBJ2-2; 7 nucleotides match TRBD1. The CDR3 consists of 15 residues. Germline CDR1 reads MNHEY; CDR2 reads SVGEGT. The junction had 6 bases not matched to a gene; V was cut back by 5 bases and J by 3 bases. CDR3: CASSTGTDYTGELFF. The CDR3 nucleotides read TGTGCCAGCAGTACCGGGACAGATTACACCGGGGAGCTGTTTTTT.

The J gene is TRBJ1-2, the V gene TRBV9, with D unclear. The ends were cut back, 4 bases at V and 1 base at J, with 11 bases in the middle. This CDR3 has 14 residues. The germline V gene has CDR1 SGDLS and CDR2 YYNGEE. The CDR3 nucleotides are TGTGCCAGCAGCTACCCGGGAGTTAACTATGGCTACACCTTC. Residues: CASSYPGVNYGYTF. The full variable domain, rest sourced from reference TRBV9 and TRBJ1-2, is DSGVTQTPKHLITATGQRVTLRCSPRSGDLSVYWYQQSLDQGLQFLIQYYNGEERAKGNILERFSAQQFPDLHSELNLSSLELGDSALYFCASSYPGVNYGYTFGSGTRLTVV.

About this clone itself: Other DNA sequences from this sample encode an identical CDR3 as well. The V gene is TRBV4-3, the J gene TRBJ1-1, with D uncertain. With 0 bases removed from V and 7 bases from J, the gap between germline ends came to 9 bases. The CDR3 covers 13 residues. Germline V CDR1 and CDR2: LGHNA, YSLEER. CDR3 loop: CASSQDLAVEAFF. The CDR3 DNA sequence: TGCGCCAGCAGCCAAGATTTGGCCGTTGAAGCTTTCTTT.

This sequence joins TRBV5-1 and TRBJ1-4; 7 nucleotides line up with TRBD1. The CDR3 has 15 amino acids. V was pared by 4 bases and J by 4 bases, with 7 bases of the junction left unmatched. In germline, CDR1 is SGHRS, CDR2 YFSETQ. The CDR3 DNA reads TGCGCCAGCAGCCCAGGACAGGAGCGTAATGAAAAACTGTTTTTT. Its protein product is CASSPGQERNEKLFF.

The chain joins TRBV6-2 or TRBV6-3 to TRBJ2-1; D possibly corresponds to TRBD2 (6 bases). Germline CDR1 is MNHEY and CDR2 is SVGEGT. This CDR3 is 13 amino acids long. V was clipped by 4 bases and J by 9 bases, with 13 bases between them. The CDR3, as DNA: TGTGCCAGCAGTTTCGGGGGAGTCGGTGAGCAGTTCTTC. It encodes CASSFGGVGEQFF.

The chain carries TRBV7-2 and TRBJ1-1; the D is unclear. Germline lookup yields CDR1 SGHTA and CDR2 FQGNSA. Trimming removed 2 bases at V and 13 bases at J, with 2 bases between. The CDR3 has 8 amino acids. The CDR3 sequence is CASSLYFF. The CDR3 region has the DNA TGTGCCAGCAGCTTATATTTCTTT.

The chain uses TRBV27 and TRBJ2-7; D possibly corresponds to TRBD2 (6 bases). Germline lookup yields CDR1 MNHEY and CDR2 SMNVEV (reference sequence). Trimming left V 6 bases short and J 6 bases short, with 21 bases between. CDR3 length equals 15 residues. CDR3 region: CASSQVTGVGGEQYF. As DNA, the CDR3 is TGTGCCAGCAGCCAGGTAACGGGGGTAGGAGGCGAGCAGTACTTC.

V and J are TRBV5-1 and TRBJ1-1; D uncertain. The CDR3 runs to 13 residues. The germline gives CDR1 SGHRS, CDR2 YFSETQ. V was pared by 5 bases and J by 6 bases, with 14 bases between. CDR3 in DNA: TGCGCCAGCAGTCTTGACAATTTCCCTGAAGCTTTCTTT. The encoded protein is CASSLDNFPEAFF.

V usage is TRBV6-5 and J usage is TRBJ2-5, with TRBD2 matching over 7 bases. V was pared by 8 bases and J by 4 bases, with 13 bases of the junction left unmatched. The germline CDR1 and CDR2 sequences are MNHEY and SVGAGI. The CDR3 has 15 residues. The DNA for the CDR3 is TGTGCCAGCGGAGCACCATGGGGCGGGGGAGAGACCCAGTACTTC. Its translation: CASGAPWGGGETQYF.

The CDR3 coding sequence is TGTGCCAGCAGCTTCGGACAGGGGGCGATGGAAGCTTTCTTT. This sequence encodes CASSFGQGAMEAFF. The genes are TRBV11-3 and TRBJ1-1; 11 nucleotides align to TRBD1. The CDR3 has 14 residues. After removal of 3 bases from V and 8 bases from J, the junction contained 5 bases not matched to a gene. The germline gives CDR1 SGHNT, CDR2 YENEEA. Supplemented by reference TRBV11-3 and TRBJ1-1, the full variable domain reads EAGVVQSPRYKIIEKKQPVAFWCNPISGHNTLYWYLQNLGQGPELLIRYENEEAVDDSQLPKDRFSAERLKGVDSTLKIQPAELGDSAVYLCASSFGQGAMEAFFGQGTRLTVV.

CDR3 in amino acids: CASTVVTSGGGQQYF. In DNA form, the CDR3 reads TGTGCCAGCACCGTCGTTACTAGCGGGGGGGGTCAGCAGTACTTC. The chain uses TRBV6-5 and TRBJ2-7; TRBD2 agrees at 13 bases. CDR1 and CDR2 from the germline V gene are MNHEY and SVGAGI. The junction had 11 bases not matched to a gene; V was cut back by 7 bases and J by 8 bases. This CDR3 region has 15 residues.

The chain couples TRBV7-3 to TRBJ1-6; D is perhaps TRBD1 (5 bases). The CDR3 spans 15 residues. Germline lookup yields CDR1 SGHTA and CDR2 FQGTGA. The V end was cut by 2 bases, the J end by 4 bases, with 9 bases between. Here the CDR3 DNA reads TGTGCCAGCAGCTTAGACGGACAATATAATTCACCCCTCCACTTT. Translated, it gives CASSLDGQYNSPLHF.

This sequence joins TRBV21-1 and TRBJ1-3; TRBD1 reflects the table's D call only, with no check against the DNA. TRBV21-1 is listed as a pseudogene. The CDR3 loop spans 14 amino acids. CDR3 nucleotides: TGTGCCAGCACCGTCTTGGGACAGGGGGACACCATATATTTT. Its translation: CASTVLGQGDTIYF.

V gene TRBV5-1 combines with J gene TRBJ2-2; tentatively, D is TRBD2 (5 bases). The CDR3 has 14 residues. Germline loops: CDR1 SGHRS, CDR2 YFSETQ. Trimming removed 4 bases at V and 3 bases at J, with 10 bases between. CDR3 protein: CASSRTGDTGELFF. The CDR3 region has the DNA TGCGCCAGCAGCCGGACCGGGGACACCGGGGAGCTGTTTTTT.

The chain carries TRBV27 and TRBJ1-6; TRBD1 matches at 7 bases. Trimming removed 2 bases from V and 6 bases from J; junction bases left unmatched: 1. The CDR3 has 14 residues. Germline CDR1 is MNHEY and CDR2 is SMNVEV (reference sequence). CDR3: CASSLGTANSPLHF. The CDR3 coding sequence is TGTGCCAGCAGTTTAGGGACAGCTAATTCACCCCTCCACTTT.

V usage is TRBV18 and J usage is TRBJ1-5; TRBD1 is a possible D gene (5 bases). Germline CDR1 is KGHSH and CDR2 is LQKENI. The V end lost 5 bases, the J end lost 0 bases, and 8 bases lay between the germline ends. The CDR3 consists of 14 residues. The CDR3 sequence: CASSSTDSNQPQHF. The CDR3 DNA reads TGTGCCAGCTCATCGACAGATAGCAATCAGCCCCAGCATTTT.

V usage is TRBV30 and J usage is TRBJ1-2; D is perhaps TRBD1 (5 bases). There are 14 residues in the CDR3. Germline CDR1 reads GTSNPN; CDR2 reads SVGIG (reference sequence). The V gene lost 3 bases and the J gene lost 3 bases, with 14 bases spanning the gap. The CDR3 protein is CAWRQDPPDYGYTF. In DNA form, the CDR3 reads TGTGCCTGGAGACAGGATCCCCCCGACTATGGCTACACCTTC.

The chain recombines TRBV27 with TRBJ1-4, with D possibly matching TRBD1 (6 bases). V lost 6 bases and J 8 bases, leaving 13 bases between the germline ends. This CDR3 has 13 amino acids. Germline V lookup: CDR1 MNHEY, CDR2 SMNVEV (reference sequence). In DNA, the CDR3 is TGTGCCAGCAGCGAGGGGACAAACGAAAAACTGTTTTTT. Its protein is CASSEGTNEKLFF. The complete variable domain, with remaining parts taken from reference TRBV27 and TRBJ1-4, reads EAQVTQNPRYLITVTGKKLTVTCSQNMNHEYMSWYRQDPGLGLRQIYYSMNVEVTDKGDVPEGYKVSRKEKRNFPLILESPSPNQTSLYFCASSEGTNEKLFFGSGTQLSVL.

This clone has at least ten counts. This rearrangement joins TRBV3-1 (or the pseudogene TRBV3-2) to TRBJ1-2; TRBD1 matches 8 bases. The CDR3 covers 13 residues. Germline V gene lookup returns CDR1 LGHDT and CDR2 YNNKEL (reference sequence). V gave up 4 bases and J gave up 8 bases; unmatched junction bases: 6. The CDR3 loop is CASSRAAGGGYTF. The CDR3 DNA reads TGTGCCAGCAGCCGGGCCGCAGGGGGCGGCTACACCTTC.

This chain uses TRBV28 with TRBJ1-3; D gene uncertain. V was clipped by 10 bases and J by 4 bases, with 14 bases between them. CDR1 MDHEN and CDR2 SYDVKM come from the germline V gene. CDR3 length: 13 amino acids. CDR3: CATSLAAGNTIYF. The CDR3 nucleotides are TGTGCCACCTCTTTGGCGGCAGGAAACACCATATATTTT.

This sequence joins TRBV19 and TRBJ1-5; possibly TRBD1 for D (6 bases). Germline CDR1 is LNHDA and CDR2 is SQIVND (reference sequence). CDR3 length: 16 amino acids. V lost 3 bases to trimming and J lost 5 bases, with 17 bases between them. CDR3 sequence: CASSMGAPLPYQPQHF. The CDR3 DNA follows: TGTGCCAGTAGTATGGGGGCACCTCTGCCCTATCAGCCCCAGCATTTT. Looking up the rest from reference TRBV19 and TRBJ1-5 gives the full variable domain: DGGITQSPKYLFRKEGQNVTLSCEQNLNHDAMYWYRQDPGQGLRLIYYSQIVNDFQKGDIAEGYSVSREKKESFPLTVTSAQKNPTAFYLCASSMGAPLPYQPQHFGDGTRLSIL.

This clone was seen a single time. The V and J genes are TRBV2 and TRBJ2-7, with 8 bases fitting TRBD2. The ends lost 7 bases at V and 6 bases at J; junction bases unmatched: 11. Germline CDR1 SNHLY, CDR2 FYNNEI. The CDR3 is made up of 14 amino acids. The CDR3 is CASTLMTSAGEQYV. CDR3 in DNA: TGTGCCAGCACCCTCATGACTAGCGCGGGCGAGCAGTACGTC.

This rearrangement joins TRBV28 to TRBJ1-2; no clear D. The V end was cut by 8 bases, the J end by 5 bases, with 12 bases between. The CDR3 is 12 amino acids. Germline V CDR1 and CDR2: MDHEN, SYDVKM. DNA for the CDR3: TGTGCCAGCCTTTGGGCCAATTATGGCTACACCTTC. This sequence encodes CASLWANYGYTF.